Listed below are T cell receptor beta chains from one sample, sequenced in a study of cytomegalovirus exposure and HLA in healthy donors. The method was immunoSEQ multiplex PCR; TCRdb's version includes in-frame clones alone and lacks a portion of them. The data show about 190,000 clones, 81% seen once. The specimen sequenced was PBMCs. These receptors were taken from a man between 18 and 35 years old in good health and CMV-seronegative. The CDR3 runs from the conserved cysteine through the conserved F or W. The order of the fields is V gene, D gene, J gene, clone size, CDR3 protein, CDR3 DNA. A D gene is named only where the DNA matches it firmly. Expanded clones get a size class; other rows say once, few or many, or leave the size out.

V: TRBV6-1
D: NA
J: TRBJ2-7
size: NA
CDR3: CASSGGQWYEQYF
DNA: TGTGCCAGCAGTGGGGGGCAATGGTACGAGCAGTACTTC

V: TRBV28
D: NA
J: TRBJ1-3
size: few
CDR3: CASSLPPGVAGNTIYF
DNA: TGTGCCAGCAGTTTACCCCCGGGAGTGGCTGGAAACACCATATATTTT

V: TRBV5-3
D: NA
J: TRBJ2-2
size: NA
CDR3: CARSWANTGELFF
DNA: TGTGCCAGAAGCTGGGCTAACACCGGGGAGCTGTTTTTT

V: TRBV11-2
D: TRBD2
J: TRBJ2-7
size: NA
CDR3: CASSNFAGGPYEQYF
DNA: TGTGCCAGCAGTAACTTCGCGGGGGGGCCGTACGAGCAGTACTTC

V: TRBV11-2
D: NA
J: TRBJ2-5
size: NA
CDR3: CASSLRTVQETQYF
DNA: TGTGCCAGCAGCTTAAGGACAGTTCAAGAGACCCAGTACTTC

V: TRBV7-9
D: TRBD1
J: TRBJ1-2
size: NA
CDR3: CASSHNPGGNYGYTF
DNA: TGTGCCAGCAGCCATAACCCAGGGGGGAACTATGGCTACACCTTC

V: TRBV15
D: NA
J: TRBJ2-5
size: NA
CDR3: CATSRDWDSLRETQYF
DNA: TGTGCCACCAGCAGAGACTGGGACTCCTTACGAGAGACCCAGTACTTC

V: TRBV27
D: TRBD2
J: TRBJ2-1
size: NA
CDR3: CASRLSGGPYNEQFF
DNA: TGTGCCAGCAGACTTAGCGGGGGGCCTTACAATGAGCAGTTCTTC

V: TRBV27
D: NA
J: TRBJ2-3
size: NA
CDR3: CASSLGGWPDTDTQYF
DNA: TGTGCCAGCAGTTTAGGAGGGTGGCCGGACACAGATACGCAGTATTTT

V: TRBV5-6
D: NA
J: TRBJ2-5
size: NA
CDR3: CASSLRPRELDETQYF
DNA: TGTGCCAGCAGCTTGAGGCCTCGGGAGCTCGACGAGACCCAGTACTTC

V: TRBV28
D: TRBD2
J: TRBJ2-7
size: NA
CDR3: CASPKGGSVDEQYF
DNA: TGTGCCAGCCCTAAGGGCGGGAGTGTGGACGAGCAGTACTTC

V: TRBV5-6
D: TRBD2
J: TRBJ2-3
size: few
CDR3: CASSITLAGVGDTQYF
DNA: TGTGCCAGCAGCATTACTTTAGCGGGGGTAGGAGATACGCAGTATTTT

V: TRBV5-1
D: NA
J: TRBJ1-4
size: few
CDR3: CASSLGRGANEKLFF
DNA: TGCGCCAGCAGCTTGGGTCGGGGGGCTAATGAAAAACTGTTTTTT

V: TRBV21-1
D: NA
J: TRBJ1-5
size: NA
CDR3: CASSKDTINQPQHF
DNA: TGTGCCAGCAGCAAAGACACGATTAATCAGCCCCAGCATTTT

V: TRBV10-3
D: NA
J: TRBJ1-3
size: NA
CDR3: CAISESGGLPGNTIYF
DNA: TGTGCCATCAGTGAGTCGGGGGGGCTACCTGGAAACACCATATATTTT

V: TRBV6-6
D: TRBD1
J: TRBJ2-7
size: NA
CDR3: CASRFDREYEQYF
DNA: TGTGCCAGCAGGTTCGACAGGGAATACGAGCAGTACTTC

V: TRBV6-1
D: NA
J: TRBJ1-1
size: NA
CDR3: CASSEHSGAGTEAFF
DNA: TGTGCCAGCAGTGAACATAGTGGAGCGGGCACTGAAGCTTTCTTT

V: TRBV13
D: TRBD1
J: TRBJ2-3
size: few
CDR3: CASSHRQGADTQYF
DNA: TGTGCCAGCAGCCACCGACAGGGTGCAGATACGCAGTATTTT

V: TRBV5-5
D: NA
J: TRBJ2-7
size: NA
CDR3: CASSFRDTFYEQYF
DNA: TGTGCCAGCAGCTTCCGGGACACCTTTTACGAGCAGTACTTC

V: TRBV27
D: TRBD1
J: TRBJ2-1
size: NA
CDR3: CASNPWPDRGHNEQFF
DNA: TGTGCCAGCAACCCCTGGCCGGACAGGGGACACAATGAGCAGTTCTTC

V: TRBV7-9
D: TRBD1
J: TRBJ1-5
size: NA
CDR3: CASSRDRGPYSNQPQHF
DNA: TGTGCCAGCAGCAGGGACAGGGGGCCCTATAGCAATCAGCCCCAGCATTTT

V: TRBV2
D: NA
J: TRBJ2-5
size: few
CDR3: CASSKDSSQETQYF
DNA: TGTGCCAGCAGTAAGGACTCAAGCCAAGAGACCCAGTACTTC

V: TRBV11-1
D: NA
J: TRBJ1-1
size: NA
CDR3: CASTPTGGYTEAFF
DNA: TGTGCCAGCACCCCGACCGGGGGATACACTGAAGCTTTCTTT

V: TRBV6-1
D: TRBD1
J: TRBJ2-7
size: NA
CDR3: CASSEGQGIFYEQYF
DNA: TGTGCCAGCAGTGAAGGACAGGGGATCTTCTACGAGCAGTACTTC

V: TRBV28
D: NA
J: TRBJ1-5
size: NA
CDR3: CASSSYISGSPNQPQHF
DNA: TGTGCCAGCAGTTCCTACATATCAGGGTCTCCAAATCAGCCCCAGCATTTT

V: TRBV7-2
D: NA
J: TRBJ2-2
size: NA
CDR3: CASSLRGGELFF
DNA: TGTGCCAGCAGCTTACGAGGCGGGGAGCTGTTTTTT

V: TRBV4-1
D: NA
J: TRBJ2-1
size: once
CDR3: CASSQEGGKFF
DNA: TGCGCCAGCAGCCAAGAAGGCGGGAAGTTCTTC

V: TRBV5-1
D: TRBD1
J: TRBJ2-1
size: NA
CDR3: CASSSPDRSSYNEQFF
DNA: TGCGCCAGCAGCTCCCCGGACAGGAGCTCCTACAATGAGCAGTTCTTC

V: TRBV2
D: TRBD1
J: TRBJ1-2
size: NA
CDR3: CASSGTGYGYTF
DNA: TGTGCCAGCAGCGGGACAGGGTATGGCTACACCTTC